The 20 T cell receptor beta chains reported below all come from one sample, sequenced in a study of blood T cell repertoires in COVID-19. Using immunoSEQ multiplex PCR, the repertoire was profiled, and TCRdb retains in-frame clones only, with some absent. This table has hundreds of thousands of clones, approximately 86% appearing once. Specimen: peripheral blood. These receptors all stem from a woman aged 55-75 years who had recovered from COVID-19.

The chain uses TRBV7-8 and TRBJ2-7; TRBD1 is a possible D gene (5 bases). V was trimmed by 4 bases and J by 10 bases, leaving 17 bases between them. The V gene's germline CDR1 is SGHVS and CDR2 FQNEAQ. This CDR3 is 13 amino acids long. The CDR3 nucleotides are TGTGCCAGCAGCTACCCGGGTGGGGCGCAACAGTACTTC. Its translation: CASSYPGGAQQYF.

Concerning this clone: A much larger clone differs from this one at a single base, so this may be a read error. V gene TRBV9 combines with J gene TRBJ2-2; 8 bases are shared with TRBD2. Per the germline V gene, CDR1 is SGDLS and CDR2 is YYNGEE. This CDR3 is 21 amino acids long. The V segment lost 1 base and the J segment 0 bases; nucleotides outside the gene matches: 17. The CDR3 spells CASSVRAGGGLTPPNTGELFF. The CDR3 nucleotides are TGTGCCAGCAGCGTACGGGCCGGGGGGGGCCTGACCCCACCGAACACCGGGGAGCTGTTTTTT.

For the CDR3, the DNA is TGTGCCAGCAGCTTGTTTTCAGGGATTGGACAGCCCCAGCATTTT. Protein product: CASSLFSGIGQPQHF. This chain joins TRBV5-6 and TRBJ1-5; tentatively, D is TRBD1 (5 bases). Trimming pared 1 base from V and 7 bases from J, leaving 15 bases between. Germline assignment: CDR1 SGHDT and CDR2 YYEEEE. The CDR3 length is 15 residues.

The V gene is TRBV7-8, the J gene TRBJ1-4, with D maybe TRBD1 (5 bases). This CDR3 contains 13 residues. The germline V gene encodes CDR1 SGHVS and CDR2 FQNEAQ. The V end lost 5 bases, the J end lost 8 bases, and 12 bases lay between the germline ends. In DNA form, the CDR3 reads TGTGCCAGCAGCAGGGGTGTACAGGAAAAACTGTTTTTT. Encoded protein: CASSRGVQEKLFF.

The chain employs TRBV5-1 and TRBJ2-5; D not resolved. The CDR3 is 15 residues long. Trimming took 0 bases from V and 1 from J, leaving 10 bases between them. Per germline, CDR1 SGHRS and CDR2 YFSETQ. CDR3 sequence: CASSLGLGSQETQYF. CDR3 DNA sequence: TGCGCCAGCAGCTTGGGGCTAGGCAGCCAAGAGACCCAGTACTTC.

The J gene is TRBJ1-4, the V gene TRBV12-5; 7 nucleotides agree with TRBD1. Germline CDR1 reads LGHNT; CDR2 reads FRNRAP. The V gene end was trimmed by 7 bases and the J gene end by 6 bases; junction bases not matched to a gene: 11. This CDR3 comprises 15 residues. The CDR3 loop reads CASAIRQGRDEKLFF. CDR3 in DNA: TGTGCTAGTGCGATCCGACAGGGAAGGGATGAAAAACTGTTTTTT.

This chain uses TRBV5-1 with TRBJ2-2, with 11 positions matching TRBD1. The CDR3 contains 17 residues. V was pared by 2 bases and J by 0 bases, with 3 bases of the junction left unmatched. Looked up from germline, CDR1 is SGHRS and CDR2 is YFSETQ. The CDR3 here is CASSLEGQGANTGELFF. The CDR3 DNA follows: TGCGCCAGCAGCTTAGAGGGACAGGGGGCGAACACCGGGGAGCTGTTTTTT.

The rearrangement uses TRBV28 and TRBJ1-2, with D uncertain. The V end was cut by 6 bases, the J end by 4 bases, with 12 bases between. Germline-derived CDR1 and CDR2 are MDHEN and SYDVKM. The CDR3 consists of 13 residues. DNA of the CDR3: TGTGCCAGCAGGTCTCAGAGGATCTATGGCTACACCTTC. Translating it yields CASRSQRIYGYTF.

CDR3 nucleotide sequence: TGTGCCAGCGGAGCCTACAATGAGCAGTTCTTC. It is translated as CASGAYNEQFF. J is TRBJ2-1 and V is TRBV12-3 or TRBV12-4; no clear D gene. Trimming stripped 8 bases from V and 2 bases from J, with 4 bases between. The CDR3 has 11 amino acids.

This clone occurred once. The chain uses TRBV10-3 and TRBJ2-5; tentative D call: TRBD1 (5 bases). The CDR3 is made up of 14 amino acids. Per germline, CDR1 ENHRY and CDR2 SYGVKD. Trimming shortened V by 0 bases and J by 2 bases, and 7 bases separated the two germline ends. CDR3 loop: CAISESREQETQYF. CDR3 DNA sequence: TGTGCCATCAGTGAGTCCAGGGAACAAGAGACCCAGTACTTC.

The J gene is TRBJ2-1, the V gene TRBV7-2; 7 nucleotides match TRBD2. This CDR3 is built from 16 residues. Germline V CDR1 and CDR2: SGHTA, FQGNSA. Unmatched junction bases numbered 4, after V lost 2 bases and J lost 0 bases. CDR3 nucleotide sequence: TGTGCCAGCAGCTTATTGAGACTAGCCTCCTACAATGAGCAGTTCTTC. Its translation is CASSLLRLASYNEQFF.

The rearrangement joins TRBV15 to TRBJ2-7; D gene uncertain. V was clipped by 5 bases and J by 0 bases, with 14 bases between them. Germline V gene sequence: CDR1 LNHNV, CDR2 YYDKDF (reference sequence). There are 15 residues in the CDR3. The CDR3: CATSPRLQSSYEQYF. CDR3 sequence (DNA): TGTGCCACCAGCCCCCGACTCCAAAGCTCCTACGAGCAGTACTTC.

The chain is built from TRBV6-1 and TRBJ2-1, with D perhaps TRBD1 (6 bases). This CDR3 is built from 12 residues. Germline V CDR1 and CDR2: MNHNS, SASEGT. V lost 9 bases and J 7 bases, leaving 13 bases between the germline ends. The CDR3 protein is CASLGAQNEQFF. CDR3 DNA sequence: TGTGCCAGTCTGGGGGCCCAGAATGAGCAGTTCTTC.

The chain has TRBV19 and TRBJ2-2; TRBD1 agrees at 8 bases. Per the germline V gene, CDR1 is LNHDA and CDR2 is SQIVND (reference sequence). V was clipped by 7 bases and J by 4 bases; unmatched bases: 8. The CDR3 totals 15 residues. The CDR3 nucleotides read TGTGCCAGTACATCCAGGGGGCGCAGCACCGGGGAGCTGTTTTTT. It codes for CASTSRGRSTGELFF.

This chain uses TRBV5-1 with TRBJ2-7; D is uncertain. Germline V lookup: CDR1 SGHRS, CDR2 YFSETQ. The length of the CDR3 is 14 residues. Trimming stripped 4 bases from V and 2 bases from J, with 13 bases between. The CDR3 DNA follows: TGCGCCAGCAGCCGGCAGACACAACCCTACGAGCAGTACTTC. Amino acids: CASSRQTQPYEQYF.

The J gene is TRBJ1-1, the V gene TRBV9; D not certain. Trimming removed 3 bases from V and 0 bases from J, with 3 bases in between. This CDR3 is 12 amino acids long. CDR1 is SGDLS and CDR2 is YYNGEE in the germline V gene. CDR3: CASSAVNTEAFF. The CDR3 DNA follows: TGTGCCAGCAGCGCAGTGAACACTGAAGCTTTCTTT. The full variable domain, rest sourced from reference TRBV9 and TRBJ1-1, is DSGVTQTPKHLITATGQRVTLRCSPRSGDLSVYWYQQSLDQGLQFLIQYYNGEERAKGNILERFSAQQFPDLHSELNLSSLELGDSALYFCASSAVNTEAFFGQGTRLTVV.

V usage is TRBV19 and J usage is TRBJ1-5; 7 nucleotides agree with TRBD1. This CDR3 has 14 residues. Germline V gene lookup returns CDR1 LNHDA and CDR2 SQIVND (reference sequence). Trimming at V came to 3 bases and at J to 7 bases, leaving 6 bases not matched to a gene. As DNA, the CDR3 is TGTGCCAGTAGTATCCAGGGGGATGGGCAGCCCCAGCATTTT. Its protein product is CASSIQGDGQPQHF. The complete variable domain, with remaining parts taken from reference TRBV19 and TRBJ1-5, reads DGGITQSPKYLFRKEGQNVTLSCEQNLNHDAMYWYRQDPGQGLRLIYYSQIVNDFQKGDIAEGYSVSREKKESFPLTVTSAQKNPTAFYLCASSIQGDGQPQHFGDGTRLSIL.

The chain has TRBV20-1 and TRBJ2-5, with a tentative D call TRBD1 (5 bases). The V and J ends lost 3 bases and 6 bases respectively, with 17 bases between them. The V gene's germline CDR1 is DFQATT and CDR2 SNEGSKA (reference sequence). The CDR3 has 14 residues. CDR3 protein: CSASLQGLGKTQYF. The CDR3 DNA follows: TGCAGTGCTAGTCTCCAGGGCCTGGGAAAGACCCAGTACTTC.

Comment on this clone: The junction shows a germline mismatch at one end, possibly a read error. The chain has TRBV7-3 and TRBJ2-3, with 9 bases aligning to TRBD2. The germline CDR1 and CDR2 sequences are SGHTA and FQGTGA. The CDR3 is 13 residues long. CDR3 DNA sequence: TGTGCCAGCAGCTTAGAGGCGGGGGGGCCCCGAAGTTTT. Its translation is CASSLEAGGPRSF.

This chain connects TRBV3-1 (or the pseudogene TRBV3-2) to TRBJ1-2, with TRBD1 matching 10 bases. The J segment lost 5 bases and the V segment lost 4 bases, leaving 4 bases of the junction unmatched. Germline CDR1 reads LGHDT; CDR2 reads YNNKEL (reference sequence). This CDR3 comprises 14 residues. CDR3 region: CASSPRQGAYGYTF. DNA for the CDR3: TGTGCCAGCAGCCCACGACAGGGGGCGTATGGCTACACCTTC.